This entry features one TCR beta chain sequence. The V and J ends lost 0 bases and 0 bases, in that order; junction bases with no gene match: 3. Germline lookup yields CDR1 MNHEY and CDR2 SMNVEV (reference sequence). There are 16 residues in the CDR3. This entry is derived from a study of blood T cell repertoires in COVID-19. Study processing details: Amplification with reference gene primers provided the estimates of nucleated cell counts. Profiling relied on immunoSEQ multiplex PCR, and the TCRdb table lists in-frame clones only, not all of them. V, J and clone size were drawn from that table, and D and trimming were deduced from the DNA. The table includes under 300,000 clones, about 89% detected once. Study members were between 18 and 89 years old and lived in about two dozen US regions. Participants' own reports of clinical history determined their cohort assignment.

The sample taken for sequencing was PBMCs or T cells enriched from blood (not recorded which). The chain has TRBV27 and TRBJ2-3, with 7 positions matching TRBD1. The source is a woman aged 18-35 years who had recovered from COVID-19. The CDR3: CASSLSDRASTDTQYF. CDR3 bases: TGTGCCAGCAGTTTATCCGACAGGGCAAGCACAGATACGCAGTATTTT.